Listed below are T cell receptor beta chains from one sample, sequenced in a study of blood T cells in healthy people across ages. TCRdb passed the 5' RACE reads through MiXCR, listing each CDR3 protein once. The sample has around 1,600,000 distinct CDR3 sequences; under 55% are singletons. Sequencing input: blood. These receptors all come from a woman between 18 and 29 years old in good health. CDR3s include the opening cysteine and the closing phenylalanine or tryptophan. D genes are given only for firm matches. Clone size is stated in some rows and not others, as once, few, many or a class when expanded.

clone_size d_call j_call v_call cdr3_nt cdr3_aa
NA TRBD1 TRBJ1-6 TRBV5-6 TGTGCCAGCAGCTTGGGGACAGGGAGACATAATTCACCCCTCCACTTT CASSLGTGRHNSPLHF
few NA TRBJ2-7 TRBV27 TGTGCCAGCAGTTATCAGGTCTCCTACGAGCAGTACTTC CASSYQVSYEQYF
NA NA TRBJ2-1 TRBV12-3/TRBV12-4 TGTGCCAGCAGTTTAGTCAAGGACCTCTACTCCTACGAGCAGTTCTTC CASSLVKDLYSYEQFF
many NA TRBJ2-1 TRBV7-9 TGTGCCAGCAGCTTGGGGAGGGGGACAGGCCTCTCTTACAATGAGCAGTTCTTC CASSLGRGTGLSYNEQFF
NA NA TRBJ1-5 TRBV20-1 TGCAGTGCTGGAGGGGACGCTAGCAATCAGCCCCAGCATTTT CSAGGDASNQPQHF
NA TRBD2 TRBJ2-7 TRBV7-2 TGTGCCAGCAGCTTACAGGAGCGGGGGATCTACGAGCAGTACTTC CASSLQERGIYEQYF
NA NA TRBJ2-4 TRBV7-8 TGTGCCAGCAGACAACTACCGCGGGACATTCAGTACTTC CASRQLPRDIQYF
NA TRBD2 TRBJ2-3 TRBV5-1 TGCGCCAGCAGCGCGAGCGGGGGGAAAGAAGATACGCAGTATTTT CASSASGGKEDTQYF
NA NA TRBJ2-7 TRBV4-2 TGTGCCAGCAGCCAAGATGTTGCCGGGCTAGGGTTTGGGCAGTACTTC CASSQDVAGLGFGQYF
few TRBD1 TRBJ1-4 TRBV7-9 TGTGCCAGCAGCTTAGGCCTTCCTGGGACAGGGGATTTGGAAAAACTGTTTTTT CASSLGLPGTGDLEKLFF
few NA TRBJ2-5 TRBV7-2 TGTGCCAGCAGCTTATTTGAGGGGGGGACCCAGTACTTC CASSLFEGGTQYF
NA TRBD1 TRBJ2-7 TRBV7-2 TGTGCCAGCAGCTTAGGGACAGGTGTGCAGTACTTC CASSLGTGVQYF
once NA TRBJ2-3 TRBV27 TGTGCCAGCAGTGTAGGGACTCTCTATACGCAGTATTTT CASSVGTLYTQYF
NA NA TRBJ2-7 TRBV27 TGTGCCAGCAGTCTAGGGTCGTGGTCCTACGAGCAGTACTTC CASSLGSWSYEQYF